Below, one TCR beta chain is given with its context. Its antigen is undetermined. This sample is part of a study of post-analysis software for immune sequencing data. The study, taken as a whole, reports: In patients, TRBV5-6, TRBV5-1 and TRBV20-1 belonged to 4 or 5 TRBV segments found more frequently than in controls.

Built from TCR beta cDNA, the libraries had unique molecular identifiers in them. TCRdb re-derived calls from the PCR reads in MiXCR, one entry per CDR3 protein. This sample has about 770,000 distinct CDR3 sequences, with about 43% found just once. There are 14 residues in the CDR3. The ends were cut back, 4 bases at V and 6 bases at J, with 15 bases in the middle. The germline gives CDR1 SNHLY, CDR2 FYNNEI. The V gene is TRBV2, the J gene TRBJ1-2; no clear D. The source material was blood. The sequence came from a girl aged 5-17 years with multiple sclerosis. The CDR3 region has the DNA TGTGCCAGCAGTGGAGCAGTCGGGTCGAATGGCTACACCTTC. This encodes CASSGAVGSNGYTF.